This TCR beta chain was captured in a study of T cells in Graves' hyperthyroidism and ophthalmopathy. RNA transcripts gave rise to amplified TCR beta CDR3 regions. Initially, a first-round RT-PCR of the TCR CDR3 employed the HTBI primer set. TCRdb used MiXCR to reprocess the multiplex PCR reads, holding one entry per CDR3 protein. The sample shows under 400,000 distinct CDR3 sequences, around 14% of them seen only once. With 2 bases removed from V and 2 bases from J, the gap between germline ends came to 24 bases. The CDR3 loop spans 18 amino acids. The V gene's germline CDR1 is DFQATT and CDR2 SNEGSKA (reference sequence). This clonotype was found many times. Its target is not known. The blood was taken when hyperthyroidism was first diagnosed, before any ophthalmopathy symptoms showed up. Findings and limits, study-wide: Ophthalmopathy could be told apart from stable hyperthyroidism with a 13 V-J model.

Sample: blood. The chain is built from TRBV20-1 and TRBJ1-1; a weak D match, TRBD1 (5 bases). The source is a woman aged 18-30 years with Graves' hyperthyroidism that later progressed to Graves' ophthalmopathy. Written as DNA, the CDR3 is TGCAGTGCTAGACCCCCTCTCGGGACCCCCTATACAAACACTGAAGCTTTCTTT. This sequence encodes CSARPPLGTPYTNTEAFF.